The rows below give T cell receptor beta chains drawn from one sample of a study of blood T cell repertoires in COVID-19. Assay: immunoSEQ multiplex PCR; the TCRdb copy retains only in-frame clones and omits some. The sample lists 27,000 or so clones, 88% seen once, with less than 9.5% in the top ten. Sequenced: peripheral blood. The receptors derive from a woman in her 50s with active COVID-19. Both conserved end residues are part of each CDR3. The D gene is left open where the match is weak. Clone size appears in some rows only: once, few, many, or a class for an expanded clone.

D: TRBD1; V: TRBV5-6; J: TRBJ2-7; size: NA; DNA: TGTGCCAGCAGCTGGGGACAGGGGGACGAGCAGTACTTC; CDR3: CASSWGQGDEQYF
D: NA; V: TRBV2; J: TRBJ2-3; size: NA; DNA: TGTGCCACAGGAGACAGTGCAGATACGCAGTATTTT; CDR3: CATGDSADTQYF
D: TRBD2; V: TRBV5-1; J: TRBJ2-3; size: NA; DNA: TGCGCCAGCCGCCGACTAGCGGGAGCGGTAGATACGCAGTATTTT; CDR3: CASRRLAGAVDTQYF
D: NA; V: TRBV4-2; J: TRBJ2-4; size: once; DNA: TGTGCCAGCAGCCATGGCGGGACCGGACCTGAAAACATTCAGTACTTC; CDR3: CASSHGGTGPENIQYF
D: TRBD1; V: TRBV19; J: TRBJ1-2; size: NA; DNA: TGTGCCAGTAGTATAGGCGCAGGGGGCGGCTACACCTTC; CDR3: CASSIGAGGGYTF
D: NA; V: TRBV5-1; J: TRBJ2-7; size: few; DNA: TGCGCCAGCAGCTTGGTCGGTGGGGGACAATTGTACGAGCAGTACTTC; CDR3: CASSLVGGGQLYEQYF
D: NA; V: TRBV24-1; J: TRBJ2-5; size: NA; DNA: TGTGCCACCAGTGAGACTGGGGGCGCGCGGCAAGAGACCCAGTACTTC; CDR3: CATSETGGARQETQYF
D: TRBD1; V: TRBV18; J: TRBJ1-1; size: NA; DNA: TGTGCCAGCTCAGGGACAGGGAAAGGGAACACTGAAGCTTTCTTT; CDR3: CASSGTGKGNTEAFF
D: NA; V: TRBV3-1/TRBV3-2; J: TRBJ2-5; size: NA; DNA: TGTGCCAGCAGCCGTTTCGCTGTGGCAGAGACCCAGTACTTC; CDR3: CASSRFAVAETQYF
D: TRBD1; V: TRBV19; J: TRBJ2-1; size: NA; DNA: TGTGCCAGTAGTACCCGACAGGGGGCAGGCAATGAGCAGTTCTTC; CDR3: CASSTRQGAGNEQFF
D: NA; V: TRBV6-5; J: TRBJ2-1; size: NA; DNA: TGTGCCAGCAATATACGGGGGAGCTCCTACAATGAGCAGTTCTTC; CDR3: CASNIRGSSYNEQFF
D: TRBD1; V: TRBV5-6; J: TRBJ1-2; size: NA; DNA: TGTGCCAGCAGCCAGACAGGGAGGAACTATGGCTACACCTTC; CDR3: CASSQTGRNYGYTF
D: NA; V: TRBV20-1; J: TRBJ1-2; size: NA; DNA: TGCAGTGCCCACGGGGGGCATGGCTACACCTTC; CDR3: CSAHGGHGYTF
D: NA; V: TRBV6-6; J: TRBJ1-5; size: NA; DNA: TGTGCCAGCACCCTAGAGCGGAGGAATCAGCCCCAGCATTTT; CDR3: CASTLERRNQPQHF
D: NA; V: TRBV18; J: TRBJ1-1; size: NA; DNA: TGTGCCAGCTCACCAGAAAGCAATGGTGAAGCTTTCTTT; CDR3: CASSPESNGEAFF
D: NA; V: TRBV15; J: TRBJ1-2; size: NA; DNA: TGTGCCACCAGCACGAACAGACGAGCACTCTATGGCTACACCTTC; CDR3: CATSTNRRALYGYTF
D: TRBD2; V: TRBV5-1; J: TRBJ2-1; size: once; DNA: TGCGCCAGCAGCCCCCGGGGACTAGCGGGAGGAGGCTACAATGAGCAGTTCTTC; CDR3: CASSPRGLAGGGYNEQFF
D: TRBD1; V: TRBV27; J: TRBJ2-4; size: NA; DNA: TGTGCCAGCAGTTTATCAGAGACAGGGGCCAAAAACATTCAGTACTTC; CDR3: CASSLSETGAKNIQYF
D: TRBD1; V: TRBV7-8; J: TRBJ2-6; size: once; DNA: TGTGCCAGCAGCCCCGTGGACAGGGGCCTCTCTGGGGCCAACGTCCTGACTTTC; CDR3: CASSPVDRGLSGANVLTF
D: NA; V: TRBV19; J: TRBJ2-1; size: NA; DNA: TGTGCCAGTAGTTTAGGTTCTCCGGGGAATGAGCAGTTCTTC; CDR3: CASSLGSPGNEQFF